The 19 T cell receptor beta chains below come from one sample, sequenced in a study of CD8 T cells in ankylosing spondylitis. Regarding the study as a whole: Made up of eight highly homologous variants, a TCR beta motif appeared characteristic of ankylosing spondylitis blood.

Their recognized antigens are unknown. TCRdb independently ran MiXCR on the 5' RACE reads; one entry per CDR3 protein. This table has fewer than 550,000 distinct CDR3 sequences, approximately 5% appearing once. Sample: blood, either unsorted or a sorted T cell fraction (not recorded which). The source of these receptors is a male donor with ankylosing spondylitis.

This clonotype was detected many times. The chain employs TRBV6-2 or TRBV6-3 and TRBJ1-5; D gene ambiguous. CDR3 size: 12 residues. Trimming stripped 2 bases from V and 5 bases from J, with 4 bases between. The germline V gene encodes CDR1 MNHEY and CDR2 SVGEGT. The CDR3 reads CASSYGDQPQHF. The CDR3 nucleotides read TGTGCCAGCAGTTACGGAGATCAGCCCCAGCATTTT.

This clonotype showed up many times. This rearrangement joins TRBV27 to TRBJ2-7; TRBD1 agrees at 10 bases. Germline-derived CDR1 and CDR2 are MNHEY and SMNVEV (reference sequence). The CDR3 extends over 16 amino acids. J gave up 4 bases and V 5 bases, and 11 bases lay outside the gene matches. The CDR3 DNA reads TGTGCCAGCAGTCCAGCCGGGACAGGGGTGGAGTACGAGCAGTACTTC. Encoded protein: CASSPAGTGVEYEQYF.

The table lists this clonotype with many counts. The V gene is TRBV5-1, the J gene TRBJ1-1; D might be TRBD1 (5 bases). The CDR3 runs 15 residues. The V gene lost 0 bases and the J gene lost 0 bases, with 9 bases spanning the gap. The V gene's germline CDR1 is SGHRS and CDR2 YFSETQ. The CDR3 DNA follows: TGCGCCAGCAGCTTGGGACAAGGGGTGAACACTGAAGCTTTCTTT. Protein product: CASSLGQGVNTEAFF.

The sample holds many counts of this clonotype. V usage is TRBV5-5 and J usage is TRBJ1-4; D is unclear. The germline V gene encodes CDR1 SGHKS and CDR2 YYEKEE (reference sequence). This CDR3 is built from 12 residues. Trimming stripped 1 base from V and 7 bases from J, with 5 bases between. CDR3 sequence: CASSLRFEKLFF. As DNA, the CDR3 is TGTGCCAGCAGCTTGAGGTTTGAAAAACTGTTTTTT.

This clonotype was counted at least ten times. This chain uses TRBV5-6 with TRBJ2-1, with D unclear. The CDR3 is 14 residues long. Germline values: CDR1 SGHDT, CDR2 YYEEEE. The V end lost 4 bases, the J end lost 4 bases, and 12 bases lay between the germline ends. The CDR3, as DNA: TGTGCCAGCAGCCTCTGGACGGATTACAATGAGCAGTTCTTC. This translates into CASSLWTDYNEQFF.

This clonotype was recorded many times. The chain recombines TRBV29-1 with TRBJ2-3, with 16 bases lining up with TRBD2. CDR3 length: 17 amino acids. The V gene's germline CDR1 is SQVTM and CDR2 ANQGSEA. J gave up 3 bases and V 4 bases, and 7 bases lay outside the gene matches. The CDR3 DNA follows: TGCAGCGTTGTTGGGACTAGCGGGGGGGAACAAACAGATACGCAGTATTTT. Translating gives CSVVGTSGGEQTDTQYF.

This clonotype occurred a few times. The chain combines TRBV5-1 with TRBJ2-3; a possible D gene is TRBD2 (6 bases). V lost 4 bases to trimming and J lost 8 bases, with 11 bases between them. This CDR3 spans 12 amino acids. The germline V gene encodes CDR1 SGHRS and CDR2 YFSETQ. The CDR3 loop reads CASSRESVTQYF. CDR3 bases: TGCGCCAGCAGCCGGGAGTCCGTTACGCAGTATTTT.

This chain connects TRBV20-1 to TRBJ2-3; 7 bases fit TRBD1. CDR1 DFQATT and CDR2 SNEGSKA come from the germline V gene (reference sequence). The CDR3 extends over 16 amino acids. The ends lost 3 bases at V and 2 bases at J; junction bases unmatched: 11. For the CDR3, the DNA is TGCAGTGCTAGGATACCCGGGACAGTTAACACAGATACGCAGTATTTT. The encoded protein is CSARIPGTVNTDTQYF.

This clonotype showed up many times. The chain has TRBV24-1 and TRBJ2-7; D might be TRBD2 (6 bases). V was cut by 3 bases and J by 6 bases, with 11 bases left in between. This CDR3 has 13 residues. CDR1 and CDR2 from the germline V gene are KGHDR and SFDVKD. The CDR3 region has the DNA TGTGCCACCAGTGATCCACGAGCGGGCGAGCAGTACTTC. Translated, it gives CATSDPRAGEQYF.

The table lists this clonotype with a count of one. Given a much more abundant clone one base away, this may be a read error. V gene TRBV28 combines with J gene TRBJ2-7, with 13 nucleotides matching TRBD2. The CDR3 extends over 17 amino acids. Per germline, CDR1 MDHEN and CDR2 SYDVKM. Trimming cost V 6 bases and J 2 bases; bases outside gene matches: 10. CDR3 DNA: TGTGCCAGCAGATCCGGGACTAGCGGGACGACCGCCTACGAGCAGTACTTC. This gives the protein CASRSGTSGTTAYEQYF.

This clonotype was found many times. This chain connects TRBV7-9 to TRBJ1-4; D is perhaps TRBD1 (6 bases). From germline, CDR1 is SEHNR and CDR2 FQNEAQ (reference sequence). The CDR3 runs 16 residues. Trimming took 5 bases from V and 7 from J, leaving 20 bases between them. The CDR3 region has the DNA TGTGCCAGCAGCGCTACCTCGACAGGCATCAGTGAAAAACTGTTTTTT. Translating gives CASSATSTGISEKLFF. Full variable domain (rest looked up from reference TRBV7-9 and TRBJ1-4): DTGVSQNPRHKITKRGQNVTFRCDPISEHNRLYWYRQTLGQGPEFLTYFQNEAQLEKSRLLSDRFSAERPKGSFSTLEIQRTEQGDSAMYLCASSATSTGISEKLFFGSGTQLSVL.

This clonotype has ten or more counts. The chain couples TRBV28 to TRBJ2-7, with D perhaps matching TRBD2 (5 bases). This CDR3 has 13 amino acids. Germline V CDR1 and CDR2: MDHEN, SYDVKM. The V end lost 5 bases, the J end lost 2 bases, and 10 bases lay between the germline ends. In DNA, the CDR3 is TGTGCCAGCAGTCCCGGGGTGACCTACGAGCAGTACTTC. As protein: CASSPGVTYEQYF.

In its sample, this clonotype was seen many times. CDR3 residues: CSARGMRNTEAFF. For the CDR3, the DNA is TGCAGTGCTAGGGGGATGCGGAACACTGAAGCTTTCTTT. The V and J genes are TRBV20-1 and TRBJ1-1; D remains unclear. CDR3 size: 13 residues. V dropped 3 bases and J dropped 1 base, with 9 bases sitting between them. Germline V gene sequence: CDR1 DFQATT, CDR2 SNEGSKA (reference sequence).

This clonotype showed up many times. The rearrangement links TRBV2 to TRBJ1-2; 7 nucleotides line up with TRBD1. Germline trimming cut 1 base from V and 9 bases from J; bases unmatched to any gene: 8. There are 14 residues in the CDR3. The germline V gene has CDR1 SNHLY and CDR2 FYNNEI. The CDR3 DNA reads TGTGCCAGCAGTGAAGAGGGAGGGGGCCCCCGCTACACCTTC. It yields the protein CASSEEGGGPRYTF. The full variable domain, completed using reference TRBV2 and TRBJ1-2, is EPEVTQTPSHQVTQMGQEVILRCVPISNHLYFYWYRQILGQKVEFLVSFYNNEISEKSEIFDDQFSVERPDGSNFTLKIRSTKLEDSAMYFCASSEEGGGPRYTFGSGTRLTVV.

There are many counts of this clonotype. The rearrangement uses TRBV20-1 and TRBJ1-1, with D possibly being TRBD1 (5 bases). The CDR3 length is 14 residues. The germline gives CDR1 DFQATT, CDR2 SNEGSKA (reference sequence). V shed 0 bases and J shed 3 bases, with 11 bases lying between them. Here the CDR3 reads CSARDGKGHTEAFF. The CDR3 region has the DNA TGCAGTGCTAGAGACGGGAAGGGGCACACTGAAGCTTTCTTT.

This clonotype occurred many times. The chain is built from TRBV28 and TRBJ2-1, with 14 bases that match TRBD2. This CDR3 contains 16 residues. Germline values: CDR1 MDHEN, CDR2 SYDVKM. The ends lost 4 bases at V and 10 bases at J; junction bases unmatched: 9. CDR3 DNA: TGTGCCAGCAGTTCCTCCGGGACTAGCGGGAGATTAGAGCAGTTCTTC. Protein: CASSSSGTSGRLEQFF. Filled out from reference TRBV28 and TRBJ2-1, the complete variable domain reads DVKVTQSSRYLVKRTGEKVFLECVQDMDHENMFWYRQDPGLGLRLIYFSYDVKMKEKGDIPEGYSVSREKKERFSLILESASTNQTSMYLCASSSSGTSGRLEQFFGPGTRLTVL.

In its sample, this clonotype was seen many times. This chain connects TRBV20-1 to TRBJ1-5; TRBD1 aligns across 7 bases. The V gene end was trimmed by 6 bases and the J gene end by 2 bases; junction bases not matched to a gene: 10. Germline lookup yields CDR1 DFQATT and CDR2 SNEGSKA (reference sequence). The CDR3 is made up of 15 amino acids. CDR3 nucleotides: TGCAGTGCCAGACCCGACAGGGTTGGCAATCAGCCCCAGCATTTT. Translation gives CSARPDRVGNQPQHF.

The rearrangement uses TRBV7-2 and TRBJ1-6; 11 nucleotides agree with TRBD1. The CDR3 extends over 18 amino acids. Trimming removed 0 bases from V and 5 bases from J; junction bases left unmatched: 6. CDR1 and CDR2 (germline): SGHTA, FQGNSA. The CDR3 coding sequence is TGTGCCAGCAGCTTAGCAAGGGACAGGGGGGATAATAATTCACCCCTCCACTTT. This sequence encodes CASSLARDRGDNNSPLHF.

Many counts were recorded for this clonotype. The CDR3 DNA reads as TGTGCCAGCGGTGCTCCAGGGAGGGTCACTAATGAAAAACTGTTTTTT. It translates to CASGAPGRVTNEKLFF. The rearrangement joins TRBV7-9 to TRBJ1-4; D is perhaps TRBD1 (5 bases). This CDR3 comprises 16 residues. Germline CDR1 SEHNR, CDR2 FQNEAQ (reference sequence). V lost 8 bases and J 2 bases, leaving 18 bases between the germline ends. The whole variable domain, remainder taken from reference TRBV7-9 and TRBJ1-4, is DTGVSQNPRHKITKRGQNVTFRCDPISEHNRLYWYRQTLGQGPEFLTYFQNEAQLEKSRLLSDRFSAERPKGSFSTLEIQRTEQGDSAMYLCASGAPGRVTNEKLFFGSGTQLSVL.